Included here is one TCR beta chain sequence, with context. Its antigen remains unknown. This CDR3 has 15 amino acids. Germline CDR1 reads SGHDT; CDR2 reads YYEEEE. Trimming at V came to 4 bases and at J to 3 bases, leaving 5 bases not matched to a gene. Expressed TCRB transcripts got sequenced, as all isolated RNA was reverse transcribed. The data were produced by immunoSEQ multiplex PCR, yet TCRdb's version contains in-frame clones alone and is incomplete. The repertoire includes roughly 730,000 clones, under 15% of them detected once, and about 0.02% sits in the top ten. These data originate in a study of beta chain features in type 1 diabetes. Study summary: Analysis included over 90 million sorted cells drawn from all samples.

Findings of the study overall: Using cDNA template may skew counts toward highly expressing activated cells. For Type 1 diabetes patients, all four CD4+ subsets carried TCRB CDR3s that were moderately but significantly shorter. Insertion counts at VDJ junctions were lower in type 1 diabetes patients, who also showed more deletions there.

What was sequenced was naive CD4+ T cells from blood. The chain is built from TRBV5-6 and TRBJ2-4, with TRBD1 matching 9 bases. The sequence derives from a man between 18 and 35 years old with type 1 diabetes. The CDR3: CASSARTGDKNIQYF. DNA for the CDR3: TGTGCCAGCAGCGCCCGGACAGGGGACAAAAACATTCAGTACTTC.